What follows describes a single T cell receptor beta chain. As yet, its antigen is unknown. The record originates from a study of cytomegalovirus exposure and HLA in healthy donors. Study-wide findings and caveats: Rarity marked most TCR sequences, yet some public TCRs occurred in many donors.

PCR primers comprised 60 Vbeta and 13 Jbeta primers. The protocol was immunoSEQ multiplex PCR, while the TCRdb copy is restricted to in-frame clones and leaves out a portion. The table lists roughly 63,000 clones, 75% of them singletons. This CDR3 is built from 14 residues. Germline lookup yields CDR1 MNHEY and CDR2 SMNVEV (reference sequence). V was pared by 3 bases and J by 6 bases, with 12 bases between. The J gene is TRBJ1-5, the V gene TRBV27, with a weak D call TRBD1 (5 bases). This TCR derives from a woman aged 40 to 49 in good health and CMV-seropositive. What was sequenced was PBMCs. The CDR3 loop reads CASSLGDLTQPQHF. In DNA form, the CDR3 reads TGTGCCAGCAGTTTGGGGGACTTGACTCAGCCCCAGCATTTT.